The 18 T cell receptor beta chains listed next were all sequenced from one sample in a study of blood T cell repertoires in COVID-19. Here immunoSEQ multiplex PCR was the method, and the copy in TCRdb shows in-frame clones only, minus some. This sample carries a few hundred thousand clones, around 87% of them seen once, and the ten largest clones take 3%. Sequenced material: peripheral blood. The receptors shown here come from a man aged 55 to 70 with acute or convalescent COVID-19.

This clone came up a few times. V usage is TRBV4-2 and J usage is TRBJ1-5; TRBD1 is a possible D gene (6 bases). Germline loops: CDR1 LGHNA, CDR2 YNFKEQ. V was trimmed by 1 base and J by 3 bases, leaving 13 bases between them. The CDR3 loop spans 16 amino acids. The CDR3 nucleotides read TGTGCCAGCAGCCAAGGGGCAGGGGCGACCAATCAGCCCCAGCATTTT. It is translated as CASSQGAGATNQPQHF.

The chain couples TRBV5-1 to TRBJ2-7; TRBD1 is a possible D gene (6 bases). Trimming removed 4 bases at V and 3 bases at J, with 11 bases between. Per the germline V gene, CDR1 is SGHRS and CDR2 is YFSETQ. The CDR3 covers 13 residues. DNA for the CDR3: TGCGCCAGCAGCCTCTGGACAGACTACGAGCAGTACTTC. Residues: CASSLWTDYEQYF.

The chain carries TRBV28 and TRBJ1-5; D is ambiguous. Per germline, CDR1 MDHEN and CDR2 SYDVKM. The CDR3 contains 12 residues. V shed 3 bases and J shed 2 bases, with 2 bases lying between them. CDR3: CASSFGNQPQHF. The CDR3, as DNA: TGTGCCAGCAGTTTCGGCAATCAGCCCCAGCATTTT.

For the CDR3, the DNA is TGCGCCAGCAGCCAAGATCGTCAGGGGGCTCGGGCCAACTATGGCTACACCTTC. Encoded protein: CASSQDRQGARANYGYTF. J is TRBJ1-2 and V is TRBV4-1; 8 bases map to TRBD1. The V gene end was trimmed by 0 bases and the J gene end by 2 bases; junction bases not matched to a gene: 11. CDR1 MGHRA and CDR2 YSYEKL come from the germline V gene. CDR3 length: 18 amino acids.

J is TRBJ2-5 and V is TRBV18; perhaps TRBD1 as D (5 bases). V gave up 4 bases and J gave up 5 bases, with 11 bases separating them. Germline V gene data show CDR1 as KGHSH and CDR2 as LQKENI. The CDR3 extends over 13 amino acids. CDR3 DNA: TGTGCCAGCTCACGCGGACACGGGGAGACCCAGTACTTC. Its translation is CASSRGHGETQYF.

V is TRBV6-6 and J is TRBJ2-4; 10 nucleotides align to TRBD1. This CDR3 spans 16 amino acids. V was clipped by 6 bases and J by 7 bases; unmatched bases: 12. Looked up from germline, CDR1 is MNHNY and CDR2 is SVGAGI (reference sequence). The CDR3 region is CASRHPTGGAKNIQYF. The CDR3 DNA reads as TGTGCCAGCAGGCACCCGACAGGGGGCGCGAAGAACATTCAGTACTTC.

The rearrangement links TRBV6-6 to TRBJ1-5; a weak D match, TRBD1 (5 bases). Germline V CDR1 and CDR2: MNHNY, SVGAGI (reference sequence). V was cut by 0 bases and J by 5 bases, with 14 bases left in between. This CDR3 has 16 residues. This CDR3 is CASSYSKEGSYQPQHF. The CDR3 DNA reads TGTGCCAGCAGTTACTCGAAGGAGGGGAGCTATCAGCCCCAGCATTTT.

This clone was detected a few times. The rearrangement joins TRBV6-1 to TRBJ1-2, with TRBD1 matching 12 bases. The CDR3 is 15 residues long. V dropped 3 bases and J dropped 5; count of bases not matched to a gene: 4. Germline CDR1 MNHNS, CDR2 SASEGT. CDR3 loop: CASSEGQGAGYGYTF. CDR3 sequence (DNA): TGTGCCAGCAGTGAGGGACAGGGGGCGGGGTATGGCTACACCTTC.

The chain combines TRBV7-9 with TRBJ2-3; TRBD2 is a possible D gene (7 bases). Germline lookup yields CDR1 SEHNR and CDR2 FQNEAQ (reference sequence). The V end lost 3 bases, the J end lost 7 bases, and 11 bases lay between the germline ends. The CDR3 covers 13 residues. CDR3 amino acids: CASSFLGGHTQYF. Here the CDR3 DNA reads TGTGCCAGCAGCTTCTTGGGGGGGCATACGCAGTATTTT. Together with reference TRBV7-9 and TRBJ2-3, the CDR3 gives the full variable domain: DTGVSQNPRHKITKRGQNVTFRCDPISEHNRLYWYRQTLGQGPEFLTYFQNEAQLEKSRLLSDRFSAERPKGSFSTLEIQRTEQGDSAMYLCASSFLGGHTQYFGPGTRLTVL.

This clone has just one count. The CDR3 reads CASSFGQGANGYTF. The DNA for the CDR3 is TGCGCCAGCAGCTTTGGACAGGGGGCGAATGGCTACACCTTC. The gene calls are TRBV5-1 and TRBJ1-2; 11 positions agree with TRBD1. CDR1 is SGHRS and CDR2 is YFSETQ in the germline V gene. This CDR3 comprises 14 residues. With 2 bases clipped from V and 6 bases from J, the junction kept 3 bases outside the gene matches.

The chain has TRBV7-9 and TRBJ1-1; tentative D call: TRBD1 (6 bases). This CDR3 is built from 13 residues. V lost 7 bases to trimming and J lost 8 bases, with 17 bases between them. CDR1 is SEHNR and CDR2 is FQNEAQ in the germline V gene (reference sequence). CDR3 amino acids: CASNSLGHIEAFF. The DNA for the CDR3 is TGTGCCAGCAACTCCCTGGGACACATCGAAGCTTTCTTT.

J is TRBJ2-4 and V is TRBV2, with 8 bases aligning to TRBD1. The CDR3 covers 13 residues. V shed 6 bases and J 6 bases; nucleotides not matched to a gene: 4. CDR1 SNHLY and CDR2 FYNNEI come from the germline V gene. The CDR3 DNA reads as TGTGCCAGCAGCAGGGGGCCGGTAAACATTCAGTACTTC. Encoded protein: CASSRGPVNIQYF.

The gene calls are TRBV5-5 and TRBJ2-7, with 10 bases that match TRBD2. The V segment lost 3 bases and the J segment 4 bases; nucleotides outside the gene matches: 7. This CDR3 has 15 residues. The germline gives CDR1 SGHKS, CDR2 YYEKEE (reference sequence). CDR3 residues: CASSWAASGGYEQYF. Written as DNA, the CDR3 is TGTGCCAGCAGCTGGGCGGCTAGCGGGGGATACGAGCAGTACTTC.

This chain connects TRBV18 to TRBJ2-2; 10 positions match TRBD1. Per germline, CDR1 KGHSH and CDR2 LQKENI. The CDR3 length is 16 residues. Losses at the gene ends were 2 bases for V and 6 bases for J; bases not matched to a gene: 6. The DNA for the CDR3 is TGTGCCAGCTCACCAGGACAGGGGGGCCCCGCCGGGGAGCTGTTTTTT. The encoded protein is CASSPGQGGPAGELFF. Using reference TRBV18 and TRBJ2-2 for the parts outside the CDR3, the full variable domain is NAGVMQNPRHLVRRRGQEARLRCSPMKGHSHVYWYRQLPEEGLKFMVYLQKENIIDESGMPKERFSAEFPKEGPSILRIQQVVRGDSAAYFCASSPGQGGPAGELFFGEGSRLTVL.

This chain links TRBV7-6 with TRBJ1-1; D unclear. The CDR3 totals 14 residues. V gave up 4 bases and J gave up 0 bases, with 9 bases separating them. Germline V lookup: CDR1 SGHVS, CDR2 FNYEAQ. The CDR3 protein is CASSSLTVNTEAFF. Written as DNA, the CDR3 is TGTGCCAGCAGCTCCCTTACAGTGAACACTGAAGCTTTCTTT. The whole variable domain, remainder taken from reference TRBV7-6 and TRBJ1-1, is GAGVSQSPRYKVTKRGQDVALRCDPISGHVSLYWYRQALGQGPEFLTYFNYEAQQDKSGLPNDRFSAERPEGSISTLTIQRTEQRDSAMYRCASSSLTVNTEAFFGQGTRLTVV.

CDR3 coding DNA: TGTGCCAGCACCCCAGGAGCCAAAAACATTCAGTACTTC. It specifies CASTPGAKNIQYF. The chain has TRBV28 and TRBJ2-4; D not resolved. Germline lookup yields CDR1 MDHEN and CDR2 SYDVKM. This CDR3 contains 13 residues. V was clipped by 7 bases and J by 0 bases, with 7 bases between them.

This chain connects TRBV5-1 to TRBJ2-3; 7 positions match TRBD1. The junction had 5 bases not matched to a gene; V was cut back by 1 base and J by 3 bases. The germline V gene encodes CDR1 SGHRS and CDR2 YFSETQ. CDR3 length: 15 amino acids. The CDR3 protein is CASSLQGERTDTQYF. As DNA, the CDR3 is TGCGCCAGCAGCTTGCAGGGGGAAAGGACAGATACGCAGTATTTT.

The count of this clone is one. The chain employs TRBV30 and TRBJ2-7, with 9 bases aligning to TRBD1. The trim removed 2 bases at V and 4 bases at J, leaving 6 bases unmatched. CDR3 length equals 14 residues. The germline gives CDR1 GTSNPN, CDR2 SVGIG (reference sequence). The CDR3: CAWSPGTGWYEQYF. The CDR3 DNA reads TGTGCCTGGAGTCCCGGGACAGGGTGGTACGAGCAGTACTTC.